This entry lists 13 T cell receptor beta chains sequenced from one sample in a study of shared clonotypes between healthy human individuals. Clones were read by immunoSEQ multiplex PCR, and TCRdb kept only the in-frame ones, dropping some. The table has hundreds of thousands of clones, approximately 73% seen once. Specimen: memory CD4+ T cells sorted from blood. This sample's subset: CD45RA-negative fraction. The receptors stem from a woman aged 25 to 39 in good health.

The chain links TRBV2 to TRBJ1-4; unclear D gene. CDR3 size: 16 residues. V lost 5 bases and J lost 0, with 13 bases in between. Germline V lookup: CDR1 SNHLY, CDR2 FYNNEI. CDR3: CASSKDVPATNEKLFF. CDR3 nucleotide sequence: TGTGCCAGCAGTAAGGACGTACCCGCAACTAATGAAAAACTGTTTTTT. Together with reference TRBV2 and TRBJ1-4, the CDR3 gives the full variable domain: EPEVTQTPSHQVTQMGQEVILRCVPISNHLYFYWYRQILGQKVEFLVSFYNNEISEKSEIFDDQFSVERPDGSNFTLKIRSTKLEDSAMYFCASSKDVPATNEKLFFGSGTQLSVL.

The chain has TRBV6-5 and TRBJ2-1; 8 nucleotides align to TRBD2. The CDR3 is 15 amino acids. CDR1 and CDR2 from the germline V gene are MNHEY and SVGAGI. Losses at the gene ends were 2 bases for V and 6 bases for J; bases not matched to a gene: 6. This chain's CDR3 is CASSYAGTRSNEQFF. CDR3 DNA sequence: TGTGCCAGCAGTTACGCCGGGACTAGGAGCAATGAGCAGTTCTTC.

This clone appeared a few times. The chain carries TRBV5-1 and TRBJ2-7; D gene uncertain. This CDR3 has 11 residues. V was cut by 6 bases and J by 4 bases, with 8 bases left in between. Looked up from germline, CDR1 is SGHRS and CDR2 is YFSETQ. The CDR3 reads CASKSEYEQYF. The CDR3 bases are TGCGCCAGCAAAAGTGAGTACGAGCAGTACTTC.

V and J are TRBV9 and TRBJ2-5, with D perhaps TRBD1 (6 bases). Germline V gene lookup returns CDR1 SGDLS and CDR2 YYNGEE. Trimming cost V 5 bases and J 4 bases, with 9 bases left between them. The length of the CDR3 is 12 residues. The CDR3 loop is CASSQGGETQYF. The DNA for the CDR3 is TGTGCCAGCAGTCAAGGGGGAGAGACCCAGTACTTC.

The genes are TRBV16 and TRBJ2-3; tentatively, D is TRBD2 (5 bases). The germline V gene encodes CDR1 KGHSY and CDR2 FQNENV. This CDR3 contains 14 residues. V was trimmed by 1 base and J by 6 bases, leaving 11 bases between them. For the CDR3, the DNA is TGTGCCAGCAGCCAATTCACGACGGGGGATACGCAGTATTTT. This translates into CASSQFTTGDTQYF.

CDR3 DNA sequence: TGTGCCAGCAGCGTAGACCAGTACGGAAACACCATATATTTT. Translated, it gives CASSVDQYGNTIYF. The chain uses TRBV9 and TRBJ1-3; D gene uncertain. The CDR3 totals 14 residues. Trimming shortened V by 0 bases and J by 4 bases, and 8 bases separated the two germline ends. Germline CDR1 is SGDLS and CDR2 is YYNGEE. Variable domain in full (rest from reference TRBV9 and TRBJ1-3): DSGVTQTPKHLITATGQRVTLRCSPRSGDLSVYWYQQSLDQGLQFLIQYYNGEERAKGNILERFSAQQFPDLHSELNLSSLELGDSALYFCASSVDQYGNTIYFGEGSWLTVV.

V and J are TRBV5-1 and TRBJ2-5; D unresolved. The V gene lost 0 bases and the J gene lost 7 bases, with 10 bases spanning the gap. CDR1 SGHRS and CDR2 YFSETQ come from the germline V gene. The CDR3 loop spans 13 amino acids. CDR3 DNA sequence: TGCGCCAGCAGCTTGGTTGAGATGGGGACCCAGTACTTC. It encodes CASSLVEMGTQYF.

The V gene is TRBV27, the J gene TRBJ2-1, with 12 bases matching TRBD2. From germline, CDR1 is MNHEY and CDR2 SMNVEV (reference sequence). This CDR3 contains 17 residues. J lost 6 bases, V lost 7 bases, and 13 bases had no gene match. The CDR3 loop is CASTRGLTSGGRNEQFF. The CDR3 DNA follows: TGTGCCAGCACAAGGGGCCTGACTAGCGGGGGCCGCAATGAGCAGTTCTTC.

This clone was detected only a few times. The chain uses TRBV29-1 and TRBJ2-2; 7 nucleotides line up with TRBD2. This CDR3 contains 15 residues. V shed 5 bases and J 0 bases; nucleotides not matched to a gene: 6. Germline lookup yields CDR1 SQVTM and CDR2 ANQGSEA. The CDR3 nucleotides read TGCAGCGTTACACTAGCGTGGGCGAACACCGGGGAGCTGTTTTTT. It yields the protein CSVTLAWANTGELFF.

The genes are TRBV9 and TRBJ1-3; no clear D. V dropped 0 bases and J dropped 0 bases, with 7 bases sitting between them. Germline V gene lookup returns CDR1 SGDLS and CDR2 YYNGEE. The CDR3 is 15 residues long. CDR3 nucleotides: TGTGCCAGCAGCGTAGGAAGGGACTCTGGAAACACCATATATTTT. Residues: CASSVGRDSGNTIYF.

This rearrangement joins TRBV5-1 to TRBJ2-5; D unclear. Germline V lookup: CDR1 SGHRS, CDR2 YFSETQ. Trimming removed 3 bases at V and 5 bases at J, with 11 bases between. The CDR3 runs 13 residues. The CDR3 here is CASSSQVVETQYF. In nucleotides, the CDR3 is TGCGCCAGCAGCTCACAAGTAGTCGAGACCCAGTACTTC.

The chain has TRBV27 and TRBJ1-4, with D unclear. Germline CDR1 and CDR2: MNHEY and SMNVEV (reference sequence). CDR3 length: 14 amino acids. Trimming pared 4 bases from V and 0 bases from J, leaving 6 bases between. DNA for the CDR3: TGTGCCAGCAGTTACAGTGCAACTAATGAAAAACTGTTTTTT. This sequence encodes CASSYSATNEKLFF.

The chain uses TRBV11-3 and TRBJ2-1, with D possibly TRBD2 on 7 matching bases. Germline V CDR1 and CDR2: SGHNT, YENEEA. The CDR3 contains 16 residues. V lost 5 bases to trimming and J lost 4 bases, with 18 bases between them. The CDR3 DNA reads TGTGCCAGCAGCCTCGGGCGAGGGGGGGATTACAATGAGCAGTTCTTC. Its protein product is CASSLGRGGDYNEQFF.